The T cell receptor (beta chain) under discussion was sequenced for a study of early T cells in non-severe SARS-CoV-2 infection. Study information: The sequenced material was bulk RNA from unsorted whole blood, and its chains were unpaired.

Each cDNA molecule carried a unique molecular identifier. TCRdb re-analysed the 5' RACE reads in MiXCR, keeping a single row per CDR3 protein. The repertoire has 75,000 to 90,000 distinct CDR3 sequences, about 16% of them found once; the top ten carry roughly 6%. The CDR3 has 14 residues. Trimming removed 4 bases from V and 2 bases from J, with 11 bases in between. From germline, CDR1 is SGDLS and CDR2 YYNGEE. This clonotype was found a few times. This chain connects TRBV9 to TRBJ2-3; possibly TRBD1 or TRBD2 for D (5 bases each). This TCR derives from an adult who was a healthcare worker with PCR-confirmed SARS-CoV-2 infection or an uninfected control (not recorded which). The material sequenced was whole blood. The CDR3 loop is CASSPDGATDTQYF. CDR3 nucleotides: TGTGCCAGCAGCCCCGACGGGGCCACAGATACGCAGTATTTT.